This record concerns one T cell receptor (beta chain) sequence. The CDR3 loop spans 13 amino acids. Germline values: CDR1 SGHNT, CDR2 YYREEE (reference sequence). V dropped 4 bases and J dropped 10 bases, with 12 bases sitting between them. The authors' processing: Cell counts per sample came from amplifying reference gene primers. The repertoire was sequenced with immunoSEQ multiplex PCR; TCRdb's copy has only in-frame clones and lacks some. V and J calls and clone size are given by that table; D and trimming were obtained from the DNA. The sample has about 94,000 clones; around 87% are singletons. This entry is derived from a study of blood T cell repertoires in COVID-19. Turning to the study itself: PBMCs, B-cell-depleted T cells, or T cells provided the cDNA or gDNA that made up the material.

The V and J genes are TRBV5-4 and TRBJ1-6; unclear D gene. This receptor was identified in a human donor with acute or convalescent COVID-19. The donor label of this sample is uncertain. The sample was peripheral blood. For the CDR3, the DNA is TGTGCCAGCAGCGTCCCGGGAGAGTCACCCCTCCACTTT. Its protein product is CASSVPGESPLHF.